One and the same sample provided the 21 T cell receptor beta chains below, sequenced in a study of shared clonotypes between healthy human individuals. TCRdb's copy holds only in-frame clones and misses some; the assay was immunoSEQ multiplex PCR. Among about 980,000 clones listed, 76% were seen once. The sequenced sample consisted of memory CD4+ T cells sorted from blood. Subset given: CD45RA-negative fraction. The receptors were sampled from a man aged 18 to 30 in good health.

V and J are TRBV25-1 and TRBJ2-7; perhaps TRBD2 as D (5 bases). Trimming removed 5 bases from V and 6 bases from J, with 11 bases in between. The CDR3 has 12 residues. In germline, CDR1 is MGHDK, CDR2 SYGVNS. The CDR3 DNA follows: TGTGCCAGCAGTAGCGGATGGGGCGAGCAGTACTTC. Its translation is CASSSGWGEQYF.

The genes are TRBV2 and TRBJ1-1; TRBD1 is a possible D gene (5 bases). Germline CDR1 SNHLY, CDR2 FYNNEI. The CDR3 runs 17 residues. V lost 7 bases to trimming and J lost 4 bases, with 25 bases between them. The CDR3 loop is CASKLKTDLARGTEAFF. In DNA, the CDR3 is TGTGCCAGCAAACTGAAGACAGACCTTGCCCGAGGCACTGAAGCTTTCTTT.

CDR3 amino acids: CASNLSCSEQFF. The CDR3 DNA reads TGTGCCAGCAACCTTAGTTGTAGTGAGCAGTTCTTC. V and J are TRBV6-5 and TRBJ2-1; unclear D gene. Germline CDR1 MNHEY, CDR2 SVGAGI. V was clipped by 7 bases and J by 9 bases, with 13 bases between them. The CDR3 is 12 residues long.

The chain carries TRBV15 and TRBJ1-2, with 7 positions matching TRBD1. With 3 bases clipped from V and 0 bases from J, the junction kept 10 bases outside the gene matches. The length of the CDR3 is 17 residues. The V gene's germline CDR1 is LNHNV and CDR2 YYDKDF (reference sequence). The CDR3 nucleotides read TGTGCCACCAGCAGCGTTCCGGACAGGAGAGCTAACTATGGCTACACCTTC. As protein: CATSSVPDRRANYGYTF.

This clone has just a few counts. The chain employs TRBV2 and TRBJ1-1; D ambiguous. CDR3 length: 11 residues. The germline gives CDR1 SNHLY, CDR2 FYNNEI. Trimming stripped 5 bases from V and 5 bases from J, with 6 bases between. CDR3 sequence: CASSLWTEAFF. The DNA for the CDR3 is TGTGCCAGCAGTTTATGGACTGAAGCTTTCTTT.

V and J are TRBV6-1 and TRBJ2-2, with 7 bases identical to TRBD1. The CDR3 spans 17 residues. Germline CDR1 is MNHNS and CDR2 is SASEGT. V gave up 1 base and J gave up 2 bases; unmatched junction bases: 7. The CDR3, as DNA: TGTGCCAGCAGTGAAGGTACGGGACAGCTTAACACCGGGGAGCTGTTTTTT. Its translation is CASSEGTGQLNTGELFF.

This chain connects TRBV9 to TRBJ2-7, with D hard to call. CDR1 is SGDLS and CDR2 is YYNGEE in the germline V gene. This CDR3 spans 12 amino acids. The V gene lost 0 bases and the J gene lost 6 bases, with 7 bases spanning the gap. In DNA, the CDR3 is TGTGCCAGCAGCGTAGCCAGGTGCGAGCAGTACTTC. Protein sequence: CASSVARCEQYF.

The chain employs TRBV30 and TRBJ2-5, with D tentatively TRBD1 (6 bases). CDR3 length: 13 amino acids. V gave up 3 bases and J gave up 5 bases, with 13 bases separating them. Germline V gene lookup returns CDR1 GTSNPN and CDR2 SVGIG (reference sequence). The CDR3 loop reads CAWSGHRVETQYF. For the CDR3, the DNA is TGTGCCTGGAGCGGACACAGGGTCGAGACCCAGTACTTC.

This clone was detected only a few times. The sample has other DNA sequences that encode this CDR3 too. The chain uses TRBV7-2 and TRBJ1-5; tentative D call: TRBD1 (5 bases). V was clipped by 5 bases and J by 5 bases, with 10 bases between them. CDR1 is SGHTA and CDR2 is FQGNSA in the germline V gene. The length of the CDR3 is 13 residues. CDR3 region: CASSRGDYQPQHF. As DNA, the CDR3 is TGTGCCAGCAGCCGGGGGGATTATCAGCCCCAGCATTTT.

The chain links TRBV4-3 to TRBJ2-4, with D possibly matching TRBD2 (6 bases). The germline V and J ends were trimmed by 3 bases and 4 bases, with 13 bases remaining between them. Germline V lookup: CDR1 LGHNA, CDR2 YSLEER. This CDR3 spans 15 amino acids. For the CDR3, the DNA is TGCGCCAGCAGCCACTTAGCGGATCCTAAAAACATTCAGTACTTC. Its protein product is CASSHLADPKNIQYF.

The chain recombines TRBV5-4 with TRBJ1-1; 8 bases are a match to TRBD1. Losses at the gene ends were 5 bases for V and 2 bases for J; bases not matched to a gene: 8. In germline, CDR1 is SGHNT, CDR2 YYREEE (reference sequence). The CDR3 is 15 residues long. In nucleotides, the CDR3 is TGTGCCAGCAGAATCGCGGGACAGGTCAACACTGAAGCTTTCTTT. Translation: CASRIAGQVNTEAFF. The entire variable domain, with the rest obtained from reference TRBV5-4 and TRBJ1-1, is as follows: ETGVTQSPTHLIKTRGQQVTLRCSSQSGHNTVSWYQQALGQGPQFIFQYYREEENGRGNFPPRFSGLQFPNYSSELNVNALELDDSALYLCASRIAGQVNTEAFFGQGTRLTVV.

The chain has TRBV6-5 and TRBJ1-6; the D is unclear. The CDR3 totals 13 residues. Between the trimmed V and J ends, which lost 5 bases and 6 bases, there was a span of 8 bases. CDR1 and CDR2 (germline): MNHEY, SVGAGI. The CDR3 reads CASSKVRNSPLHF. The CDR3 DNA reads as TGTGCCAGCAGTAAAGTTCGTAATTCACCCCTCCACTTT.

The chain joins TRBV5-1 to TRBJ2-5; D is undetermined. V lost 4 bases, J lost 2 bases, and 12 bases lay in between. CDR3 size: 14 residues. Germline CDR1 SGHRS, CDR2 YFSETQ. The CDR3 DNA reads as TGCGCCAGCAGCCCCGGTCATGGACAAGAGACCCAGTACTTC. Translation: CASSPGHGQETQYF. Full variable domain (remainder filled in from reference TRBV5-1 and TRBJ2-5): KAGVTQTPRYLIKTRGQQVTLSCSPISGHRSVSWYQQTPGQGLQFLFEYFSETQRNKGNFPGRFSGRQFSNSRSEMNVSTLELGDSALYLCASSPGHGQETQYFGPGTRLLVL.

This sequence joins TRBV11-3 and TRBJ2-5; D is unresolved. Germline V gene lookup returns CDR1 SGHNT and CDR2 YENEEA. V gave up 1 base and J gave up 2 bases, with 5 bases separating them. The CDR3 runs to 13 residues. The CDR3 sequence: CASSLVGQETQYF. The CDR3 nucleotides read TGTGCCAGCAGCTTAGTTGGGCAAGAGACCCAGTACTTC.

The chain couples TRBV10-3 to TRBJ2-7, with a tentative D call TRBD1 (6 bases). The V gene lost 8 bases and the J gene lost 2 bases, with 13 bases spanning the gap. The CDR3 has 13 amino acids. In germline, CDR1 is ENHRY, CDR2 SYGVKD. CDR3 in DNA: TGTGCCATCTTACAGGGTTCCCCCTACGAGCAGTACTTC. As protein: CAILQGSPYEQYF.

This clone was recorded at least ten times. The chain employs TRBV18 and TRBJ1-2; D unclear. The CDR3 is 14 residues long. V lost 5 bases and J lost 3, with 13 bases in between. CDR1 and CDR2 from the germline V gene are KGHSH and LQKENI. DNA for the CDR3: TGTGCCAGCTCATTCAAGAGTTATCACTATGGCTACACCTTC. This sequence encodes CASSFKSYHYGYTF.

This clone has only a few counts. At the DNA level, this CDR3 is encoded by other sequences in the same sample as well. This chain links TRBV5-1 with TRBJ2-3, with D possibly matching TRBD2 (6 bases). Trimming took 4 bases from V and 0 from J, leaving 6 bases between them. Germline lookup yields CDR1 SGHRS and CDR2 YFSETQ. The CDR3 consists of 13 residues. For the CDR3, the DNA is TGCGCCAGCAGCGGGACTAGCACAGATACGCAGTATTTT. Its translation is CASSGTSTDTQYF.

This clone was recorded many times. The rearrangement joins TRBV11-2 to TRBJ2-7; D is uncertain. The CDR3 consists of 15 residues. CDR1 and CDR2 from the germline V gene are SGHAT and FQNNGV. Trimming removed 1 base at V and 2 bases at J, with 12 bases between. The chain's CDR3 is CASSLGSGQPYEQYF. DNA of the CDR3: TGTGCCAGCAGCTTAGGGTCAGGCCAACCCTACGAGCAGTACTTC. The whole variable domain, remainder taken from reference TRBV11-2 and TRBJ2-7, is EAGVAQSPRYKIIEKRQSVAFWCNPISGHATLYWYQQILGQGPKLLIQFQNNGVVDDSQLPKDRFSAERLKGVDSTLKIQPAKLEDSAVYLCASSLGSGQPYEQYFGPGTRLTVT.

This clone was seen ten or more times. The chain links TRBV10-1 to TRBJ2-5; D not resolved. CDR3 length: 13 amino acids. V was pared by 6 bases and J by 7 bases, with 15 bases between. Germline V gene data show CDR1 as WNHNN and CDR2 as SYGVQD (reference sequence). In nucleotides, the CDR3 is TGCGCCAGCAGCCAAACTACCTCGGGGACCCAGTACTTC. Translation: CASSQTTSGTQYF.

Of note for this clone: The likely explanation is a read error, given a far larger clone one base away. The chain carries TRBV5-1 and TRBJ1-1; D might be TRBD1 (6 bases). The CDR3 consists of 14 residues. Germline loops: CDR1 SGHRS, CDR2 YFSETQ. V lost 3 bases, J lost 1 base, and 10 bases lay in between. The DNA of the CDR3 is TGCGCCAGCAGCTGGGAACAGGGGAACACTGAAGCTTTCTTT. It codes for CASSWEQGNTEAFF.

This chain links TRBV2 with TRBJ1-4; no reliable D call. This CDR3 contains 14 residues. CDR1 is SNHLY, CDR2 FYNNEI, per germline. V was pared by 5 bases and J by 6 bases, with 13 bases between. The chain's CDR3 is CASSLFADYEKLFF. CDR3 DNA: TGTGCCAGCAGTCTCTTCGCAGATTATGAAAAACTGTTTTTT.